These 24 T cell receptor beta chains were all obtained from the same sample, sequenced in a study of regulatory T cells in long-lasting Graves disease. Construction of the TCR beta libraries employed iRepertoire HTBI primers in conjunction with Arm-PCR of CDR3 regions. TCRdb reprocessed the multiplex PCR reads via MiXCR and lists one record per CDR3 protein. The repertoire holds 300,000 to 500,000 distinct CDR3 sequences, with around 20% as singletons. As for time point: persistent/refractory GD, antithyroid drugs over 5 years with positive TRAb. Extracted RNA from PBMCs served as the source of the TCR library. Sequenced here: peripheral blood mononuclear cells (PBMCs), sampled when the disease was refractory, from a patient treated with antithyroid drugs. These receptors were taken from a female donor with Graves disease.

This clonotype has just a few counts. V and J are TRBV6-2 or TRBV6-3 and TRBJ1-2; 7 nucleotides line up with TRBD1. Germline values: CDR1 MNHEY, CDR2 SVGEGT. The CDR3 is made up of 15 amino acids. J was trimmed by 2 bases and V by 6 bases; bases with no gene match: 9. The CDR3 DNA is TGTGCCAGCAGCACCCGACAGGGATCGAACTATGGCTACACCTTC. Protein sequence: CASSTRQGSNYGYTF.

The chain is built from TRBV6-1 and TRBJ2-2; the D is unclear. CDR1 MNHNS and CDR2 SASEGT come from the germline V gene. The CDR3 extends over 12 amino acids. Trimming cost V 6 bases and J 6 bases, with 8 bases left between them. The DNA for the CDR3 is TGTGCCAGCAGGCTAGGGCCCGGGGAGCTGTTTTTT. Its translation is CASRLGPGELFF.

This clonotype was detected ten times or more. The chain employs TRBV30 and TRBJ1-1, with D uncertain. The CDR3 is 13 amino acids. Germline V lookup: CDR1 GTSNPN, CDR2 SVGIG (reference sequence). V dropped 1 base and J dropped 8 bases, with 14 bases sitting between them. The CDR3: CAWSGIARAEAFF. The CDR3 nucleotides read TGTGCCTGGAGTGGTATAGCTCGGGCAGAAGCTTTCTTT.

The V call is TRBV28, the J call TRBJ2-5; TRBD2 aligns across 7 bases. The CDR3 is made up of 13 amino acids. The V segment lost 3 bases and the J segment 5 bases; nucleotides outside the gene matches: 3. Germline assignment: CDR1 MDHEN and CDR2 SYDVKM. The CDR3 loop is CASSFRLAETQYF. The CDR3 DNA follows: TGTGCCAGCAGTTTTCGACTAGCTGAGACCCAGTACTTC.

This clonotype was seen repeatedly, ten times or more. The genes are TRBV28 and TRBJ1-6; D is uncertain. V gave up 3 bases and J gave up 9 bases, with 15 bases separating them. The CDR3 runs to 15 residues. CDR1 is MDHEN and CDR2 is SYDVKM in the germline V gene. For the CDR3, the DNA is TGTGCCAGCAGTTTCGGGCTCAACCCTGGTTCACCCCTCCACTTT. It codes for CASSFGLNPGSPLHF.

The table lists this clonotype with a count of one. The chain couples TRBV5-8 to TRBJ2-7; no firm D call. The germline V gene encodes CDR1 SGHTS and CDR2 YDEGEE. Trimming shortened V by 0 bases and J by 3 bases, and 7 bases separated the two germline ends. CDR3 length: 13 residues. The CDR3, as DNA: TGTGCCAGCAGCTTGGCGATCTTCTACGAGCAGTACTTC. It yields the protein CASSLAIFYEQYF.

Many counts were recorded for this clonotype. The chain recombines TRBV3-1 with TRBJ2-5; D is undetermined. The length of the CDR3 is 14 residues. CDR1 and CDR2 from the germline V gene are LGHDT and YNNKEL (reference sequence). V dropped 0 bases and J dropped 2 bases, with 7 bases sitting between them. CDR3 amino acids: CASSQDIAQETQYF. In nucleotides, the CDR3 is TGTGCCAGCAGCCAAGATATAGCTCAAGAGACCCAGTACTTC.

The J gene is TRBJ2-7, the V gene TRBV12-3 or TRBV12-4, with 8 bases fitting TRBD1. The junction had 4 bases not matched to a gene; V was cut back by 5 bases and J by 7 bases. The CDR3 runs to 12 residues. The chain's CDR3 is CASSKQGEEQYF. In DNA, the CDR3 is TGTGCCAGCAGTAAACAGGGGGAGGAGCAGTACTTC.

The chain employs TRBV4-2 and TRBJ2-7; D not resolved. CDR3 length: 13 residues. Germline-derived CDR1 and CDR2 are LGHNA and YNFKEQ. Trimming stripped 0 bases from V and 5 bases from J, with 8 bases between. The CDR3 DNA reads TGTGCCAGCAGCCAAGAGGGTCTCGACGAGCAGTACTTC. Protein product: CASSQEGLDEQYF.

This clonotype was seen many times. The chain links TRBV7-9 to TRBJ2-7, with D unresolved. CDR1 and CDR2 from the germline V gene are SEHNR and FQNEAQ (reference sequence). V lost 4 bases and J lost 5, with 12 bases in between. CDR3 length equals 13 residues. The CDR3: CASSSLQLNEQYF. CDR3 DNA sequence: TGTGCCAGCAGCTCCCTCCAACTCAACGAGCAGTACTTC.

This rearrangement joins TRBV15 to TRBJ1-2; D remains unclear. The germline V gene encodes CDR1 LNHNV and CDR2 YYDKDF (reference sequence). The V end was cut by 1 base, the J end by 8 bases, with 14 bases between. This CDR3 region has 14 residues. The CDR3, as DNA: TGTGCCACCAGCAGAGTGCTCTCACCCGGGGGCTACACCTTC. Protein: CATSRVLSPGGYTF.

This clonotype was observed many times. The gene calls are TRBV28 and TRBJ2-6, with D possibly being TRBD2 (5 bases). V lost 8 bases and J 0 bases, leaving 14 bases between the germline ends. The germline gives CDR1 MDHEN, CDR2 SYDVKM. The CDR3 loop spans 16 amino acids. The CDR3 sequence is CASGSHLHSGANVLTF. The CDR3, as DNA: TGTGCCAGCGGGAGCCACCTACACTCTGGGGCCAACGTCCTGACTTTC.

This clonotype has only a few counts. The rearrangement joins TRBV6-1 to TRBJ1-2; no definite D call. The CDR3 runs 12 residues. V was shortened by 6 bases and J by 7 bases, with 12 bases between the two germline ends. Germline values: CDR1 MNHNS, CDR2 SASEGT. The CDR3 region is CASSSQRVGYTF. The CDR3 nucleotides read TGTGCCAGCAGCTCTCAACGGGTTGGCTACACCTTC.

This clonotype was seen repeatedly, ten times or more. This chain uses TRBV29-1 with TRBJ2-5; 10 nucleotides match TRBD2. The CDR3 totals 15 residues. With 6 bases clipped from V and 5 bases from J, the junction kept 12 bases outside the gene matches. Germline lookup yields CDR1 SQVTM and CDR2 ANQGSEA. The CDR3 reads CSVGYLAGVRETQYF. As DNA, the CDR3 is TGCAGCGTCGGTTACCTAGCGGGAGTGAGGGAGACCCAGTACTTC. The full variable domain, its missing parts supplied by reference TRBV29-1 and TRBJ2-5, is SAVISQKPSRDICQRGTSLTIQCQVDSQVTMMFWYRQQPGQSLTLIATANQGSEATYESGFVIDKFPISRPNLTFSTLTVSNMSPEDSSIYLCSVGYLAGVRETQYFGPGTRLLVL.

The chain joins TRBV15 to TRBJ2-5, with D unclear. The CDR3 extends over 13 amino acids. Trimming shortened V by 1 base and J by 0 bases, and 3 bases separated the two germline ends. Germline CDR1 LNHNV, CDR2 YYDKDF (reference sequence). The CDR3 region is CATSRANQETQYF. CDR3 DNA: TGTGCCACCAGCAGAGCGAACCAAGAGACCCAGTACTTC.

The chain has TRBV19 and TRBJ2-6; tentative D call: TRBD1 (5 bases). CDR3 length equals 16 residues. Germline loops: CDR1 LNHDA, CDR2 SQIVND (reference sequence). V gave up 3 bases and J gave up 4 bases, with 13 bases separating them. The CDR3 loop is CASSISTVGGANVLTF. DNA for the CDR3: TGTGCCAGTAGTATCTCGACAGTCGGAGGGGCCAACGTCCTGACTTTC. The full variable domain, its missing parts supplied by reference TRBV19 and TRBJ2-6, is DGGITQSPKYLFRKEGQNVTLSCEQNLNHDAMYWYRQDPGQGLRLIYYSQIVNDFQKGDIAEGYSVSREKKESFPLTVTSAQKNPTAFYLCASSISTVGGANVLTFGAGSRLTVL.

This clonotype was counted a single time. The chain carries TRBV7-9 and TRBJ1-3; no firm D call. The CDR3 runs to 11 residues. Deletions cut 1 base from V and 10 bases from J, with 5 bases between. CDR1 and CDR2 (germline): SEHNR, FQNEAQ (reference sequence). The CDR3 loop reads CASSLDLTIYF. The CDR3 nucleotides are TGTGCCAGCAGCTTAGATCTGACCATATATTTT.

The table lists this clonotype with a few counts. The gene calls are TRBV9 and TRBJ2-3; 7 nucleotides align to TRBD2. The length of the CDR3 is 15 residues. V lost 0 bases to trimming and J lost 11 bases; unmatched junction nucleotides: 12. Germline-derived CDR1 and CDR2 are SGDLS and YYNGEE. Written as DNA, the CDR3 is TGTGCCAGCAGCGTAGGGGGCGGGAGCAAGGGAGAGCAGTATTTT. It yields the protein CASSVGGGSKGEQYF.

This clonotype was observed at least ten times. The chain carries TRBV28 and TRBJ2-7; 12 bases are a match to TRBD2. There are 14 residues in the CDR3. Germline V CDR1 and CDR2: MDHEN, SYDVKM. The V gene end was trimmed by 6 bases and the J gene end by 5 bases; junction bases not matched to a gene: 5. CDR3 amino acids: CASRRLAGVHEQYF. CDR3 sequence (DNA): TGTGCCAGCAGGAGACTAGCGGGAGTCCACGAGCAGTACTTC. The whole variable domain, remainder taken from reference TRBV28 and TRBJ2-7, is DVKVTQSSRYLVKRTGEKVFLECVQDMDHENMFWYRQDPGLGLRLIYFSYDVKMKEKGDIPEGYSVSREKKERFSLILESASTNQTSMYLCASRRLAGVHEQYFGPGTRLTVT.

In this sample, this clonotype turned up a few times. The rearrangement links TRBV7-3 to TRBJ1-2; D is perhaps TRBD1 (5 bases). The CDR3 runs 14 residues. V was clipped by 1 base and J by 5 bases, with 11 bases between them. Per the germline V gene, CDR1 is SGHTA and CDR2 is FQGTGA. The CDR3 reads CASSLIQGRYGYTF. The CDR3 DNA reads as TGTGCCAGCAGCTTAATTCAGGGCAGATATGGCTACACCTTC.

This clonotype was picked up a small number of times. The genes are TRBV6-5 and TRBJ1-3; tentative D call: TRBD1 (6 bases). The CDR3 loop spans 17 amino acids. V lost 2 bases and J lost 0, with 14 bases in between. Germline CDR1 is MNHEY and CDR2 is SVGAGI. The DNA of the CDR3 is TGTGCCAGCAGTTACGAAGAGACAGGCTTCTCTGGAAACACCATATATTTT. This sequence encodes CASSYEETGFSGNTIYF.

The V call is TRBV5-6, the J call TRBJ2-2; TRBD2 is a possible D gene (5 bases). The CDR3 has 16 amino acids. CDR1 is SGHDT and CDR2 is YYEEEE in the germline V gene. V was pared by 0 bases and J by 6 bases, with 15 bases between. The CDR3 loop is CASSLAGIAPAGELFF. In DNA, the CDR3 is TGTGCCAGCAGCTTGGCCGGGATAGCCCCCGCCGGGGAGCTGTTTTTT.

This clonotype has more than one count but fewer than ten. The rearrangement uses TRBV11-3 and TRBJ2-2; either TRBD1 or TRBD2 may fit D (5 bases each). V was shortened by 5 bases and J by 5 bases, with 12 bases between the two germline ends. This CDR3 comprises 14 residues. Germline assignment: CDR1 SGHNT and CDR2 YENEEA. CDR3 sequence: CASSQWWGTGELFF. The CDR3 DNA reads TGTGCCAGCAGCCAGTGGTGGGGGACCGGGGAGCTGTTTTTT.

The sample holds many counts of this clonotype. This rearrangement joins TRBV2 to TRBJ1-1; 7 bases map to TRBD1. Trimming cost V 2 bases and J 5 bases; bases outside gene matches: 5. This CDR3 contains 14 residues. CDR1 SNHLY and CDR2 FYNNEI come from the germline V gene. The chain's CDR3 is CASSERQGGTEAFF. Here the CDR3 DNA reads TGTGCCAGCAGTGAACGACAGGGCGGGACTGAAGCTTTCTTT. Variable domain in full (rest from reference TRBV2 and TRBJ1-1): EPEVTQTPSHQVTQMGQEVILRCVPISNHLYFYWYRQILGQKVEFLVSFYNNEISEKSEIFDDQFSVERPDGSNFTLKIRSTKLEDSAMYFCASSERQGGTEAFFGQGTRLTVV.